The 10 T cell receptor beta chains listed next were all sequenced from one sample in a study of cytomegalovirus exposure and HLA in healthy donors. 60 Vbeta and 13 Jbeta primers were used in PCR. Repertoires were generated with immunoSEQ multiplex PCR, while TCRdb's copy carries only in-frame clones and drops some. The sample shows around 190,000 clones, 70% to 85% of them seen only once. The source material was PBMCs. The source of these receptors is a woman between 40 and 55 years old in good health and CMV-seronegative.

The V and J genes are TRBV5-1 and TRBJ1-2; a possible D gene is TRBD1 (6 bases). Per the germline V gene, CDR1 is SGHRS and CDR2 is YFSETQ. The length of the CDR3 is 14 residues. V lost 4 bases and J lost 5, with 15 bases in between. The CDR3 DNA reads as TGCGCCAGCAGCGTTTCCCGGACAGTGTATGGCTACACCTTC. This codes for CASSVSRTVYGYTF. The full variable domain, rest sourced from reference TRBV5-1 and TRBJ1-2, is KAGVTQTPRYLIKTRGQQVTLSCSPISGHRSVSWYQQTPGQGLQFLFEYFSETQRNKGNFPGRFSGRQFSNSRSEMNVSTLELGDSALYLCASSVSRTVYGYTFGSGTRLTVV.

This chain connects TRBV7-9 to TRBJ1-2; D is perhaps TRBD1 (5 bases). This CDR3 has 14 residues. Germline CDR1 and CDR2: SEHNR and FQNEAQ (reference sequence). The CDR3 nucleotides are TGTGCGACCATGGACGGGGGGATCCTCACGGGCTACACCTTC. Its protein is CATMDGGILTGYTF. Looking up the rest from reference TRBV7-9 and TRBJ1-2 gives the full variable domain: DTGVSQNPRHKITKRGQNVTFRCDPISEHNRLYWYRQTLGQGPEFLTYFQNEAQLEKSRLLSDRFSAERPKGSFSTLEIQRTEQGDSAMYLCATMDGGILTGYTFGSGTRLTVV.

This clone was recorded only once. J is TRBJ1-2 and V is TRBV11-2; weak D call: TRBD1 (5 bases). The CDR3 is made up of 11 amino acids. Germline CDR1 is SGHAT and CDR2 is FQNNGV. The V gene lost 11 bases and the J gene lost 6 bases, with 13 bases spanning the gap. CDR3 sequence (DNA): TGTGCCGGGTGGGGGGGGGATGGCTACACCTTC. This sequence encodes CAGWGGDGYTF. Combining the CDR3 with reference TRBV11-2 and TRBJ1-2 gives the whole variable domain EAGVAQSPRYKIIEKRQSVAFWCNPISGHATLYWYQQILGQGPKLLIQFQNNGVVDDSQLPKDRFSAERLKGVDSTLKIQPAKLEDSAVYLCAGWGGDGYTFGSGTRLTVV.

This clone was picked up one time. This chain joins TRBV9 and TRBJ1-1; 7 positions match TRBD1. CDR1 is SGDLS and CDR2 is YYNGEE in the germline V gene. CDR3 length: 14 amino acids. With 4 bases clipped from V and 1 base from J, the junction kept 4 bases outside the gene matches. CDR3 in amino acids: CASSRQGRNTEAFF. The CDR3 DNA reads as TGTGCCAGCAGCCGACAGGGCCGGAACACTGAAGCTTTCTTT.

The rearrangement joins TRBV6-5 to TRBJ2-7, with 8 bases aligning to TRBD1. CDR1 and CDR2 (germline): MNHEY, SVGAGI. The V gene end was trimmed by 5 bases and the J gene end by 1 base; junction bases not matched to a gene: 4. This CDR3 has 14 amino acids. The CDR3 here is CASSARTGSYEQYF. CDR3 nucleotides: TGTGCCAGCAGTGCGCGGACAGGGTCCTACGAGCAGTACTTC.

The chain recombines TRBV19 with TRBJ2-7, with TRBD2 matching 11 bases. J lost 0 bases, V lost 3 bases, and 4 bases had no gene match. The CDR3 runs 16 residues. CDR1 is LNHDA and CDR2 is SQIVND in the germline V gene (reference sequence). The CDR3 loop reads CASSILAGGPSYEQYF. The DNA for the CDR3 is TGTGCCAGTAGTATCCTAGCGGGGGGTCCCTCCTACGAGCAGTACTTC.

V is TRBV27 and J is TRBJ2-1; 10 bases line up with TRBD2. In germline, CDR1 is MNHEY, CDR2 SMNVEV (reference sequence). This CDR3 spans 21 amino acids. Trimming cost V 8 bases and J 3 bases; bases outside gene matches: 25. CDR3 in DNA: TGTGCCAGCCAAAGAGGAGGGCAGGGGACCCTTCTAGCGGGAGTCTACAATGAGCAGTTCTTC. Protein product: CASQRGGQGTLLAGVYNEQFF.

Only a few counts were recorded for this clone. CDR3: CASSLGGDVYGYTF. The CDR3, as DNA: TGTGCCAGCAGCCTGGGGGGAGATGTCTATGGCTACACCTTC. The chain combines TRBV5-4 with TRBJ1-2; perhaps TRBD1 as D (5 bases). Germline V gene lookup returns CDR1 SGHNT and CDR2 YYREEE (reference sequence). V gave up 4 bases and J gave up 4 bases, with 14 bases separating them. The CDR3 extends over 14 amino acids.

The V and J genes are TRBV2 and TRBJ2-2; 10 nucleotides align to TRBD2. This CDR3 has 15 residues. Germline V gene lookup returns CDR1 SNHLY and CDR2 FYNNEI. V was pared by 8 bases and J by 6 bases, with 9 bases of the junction left unmatched. CDR3 bases: TGTGCCAGCTGCAGCGGGGGGGCTCGGTCCGGGGAGCTGTTTTTT. Its translation: CASCSGGARSGELFF.

This clone has only a few counts. Other DNA sequences within the sample encode an identical CDR3. CDR3 region: CASSVGPGDYEQYF. The CDR3 nucleotides read TGTGCCAGCAGCGTAGGACCAGGGGACTACGAGCAGTACTTC. This chain connects TRBV9 to TRBJ2-7; D perhaps matches TRBD1 (6 bases). The CDR3 has 14 amino acids. In germline, CDR1 is SGDLS, CDR2 YYNGEE. V was clipped by 0 bases and J by 3 bases, with 10 bases between them. Full variable domain (rest looked up from reference TRBV9 and TRBJ2-7): DSGVTQTPKHLITATGQRVTLRCSPRSGDLSVYWYQQSLDQGLQFLIQYYNGEERAKGNILERFSAQQFPDLHSELNLSSLELGDSALYFCASSVGPGDYEQYFGPGTRLTVT.